Below are 22 T cell receptor beta chains sequenced from a single sample in a study of T cell responses to AZD1222 COVID-19 vaccine. Profiling relied on immunoSEQ multiplex PCR, and the TCRdb table lists in-frame clones only, not all of them. The data show roughly 100,000 clones, with approximately 88% seen just once and about 20% held by the top ten. The source material was peripheral blood, sampled on day 0 of AZD1222 vaccination. Receptors were obtained from an adult in good health.

This clone showed up just a few times. The rearrangement joins TRBV5-1 to TRBJ2-2; no clear D gene. This CDR3 region has 16 residues. Between the trimmed V and J ends, which lost 0 bases and 0 bases, there was a span of 9 bases. The germline CDR1 and CDR2 sequences are SGHRS and YFSETQ. CDR3 coding DNA: TGCGCCAGCAGCTTGGGGGTCAGCTCGAACACCGGGGAGCTGTTTTTT. Its protein is CASSLGVSSNTGELFF.

The chain is built from TRBV6-2 or TRBV6-3 and TRBJ2-1; the D is unclear. This CDR3 comprises 14 residues. From germline, CDR1 is MNHEY and CDR2 SVGEGT. Deletions cut 5 bases from V and 9 bases from J, with 17 bases between. As DNA, the CDR3 is TGTGCCAGCAGTCCCCTCGGACCCCCAACTGAGCAGTTCTTC. Encoded protein: CASSPLGPPTEQFF.

This CDR3 is CASSPRVASGQYF. CDR3 bases: TGTGCCAGCAGCCCCCGGGTGGCGTCGGGGCAGTATTTT. V usage is TRBV7-2 and J usage is TRBJ2-3; D not certain. Germline assignment: CDR1 SGHTA and CDR2 FQGNSA. The CDR3 extends over 13 amino acids. Trimming stripped 5 bases from V and 11 bases from J, with 17 bases between.

The chain joins TRBV14 to TRBJ1-1, with D unresolved. This CDR3 spans 14 amino acids. The germline V and J ends were trimmed by 0 bases and 6 bases, with 11 bases remaining between them. Germline-derived CDR1 and CDR2 are SGHDN and FVKESK. The CDR3 sequence is CASSQDRWASEAFF. CDR3 sequence (DNA): TGTGCCAGCAGCCAAGATAGGTGGGCGTCTGAAGCTTTCTTT.

Concerning this clone: The same CDR3 is also encoded by other DNA sequences in this sample. V and J are TRBV6-2 or TRBV6-3 and TRBJ1-5; no clear D gene. The CDR3 length is 16 residues. Trimming left V 0 bases short and J 4 bases short, with 13 bases between. Germline V gene sequence: CDR1 MNHEY, CDR2 SVGEGT. CDR3 loop: CASSYSFRSGNQPQHF. CDR3 nucleotide sequence: TGTGCCAGCAGTTACTCGTTCAGGAGTGGAAATCAGCCCCAGCATTTT.

The genes are TRBV5-1 and TRBJ2-1, with D unresolved. Germline V gives CDR1 SGHRS, CDR2 YFSETQ. V shed 3 bases and J shed 4 bases, with 2 bases lying between them. The CDR3 contains 11 residues. Here the CDR3 reads CASSSYNEQFF. CDR3 nucleotide sequence: TGCGCCAGCAGCTCGTACAATGAGCAGTTCTTC.

The V gene is TRBV19, the J gene TRBJ2-2, with D tentatively TRBD2 (5 bases). V was shortened by 0 bases and J by 0 bases, with 8 bases between the two germline ends. The germline CDR1 and CDR2 sequences are LNHDA and SQIVND (reference sequence). This CDR3 contains 16 residues. The DNA for the CDR3 is TGTGCCAGTAGTATAGAGGTAGCGACGAACACCGGGGAGCTGTTTTTT. Translating gives CASSIEVATNTGELFF.

This rearrangement joins TRBV4-3 to TRBJ1-4; D unclear. Looked up from germline, CDR1 is LGHNA and CDR2 is YSLEER. This CDR3 region has 15 residues. The V gene lost 2 bases and the J gene lost 2 bases, with 9 bases spanning the gap. CDR3 nucleotides: TGCGCCAGCAGCCAACGTCCCCAGACTAATGAAAAACTGTTTTTT. Residues: CASSQRPQTNEKLFF.

The chain uses TRBV2 and TRBJ1-4; D gene uncertain. CDR3 length: 15 amino acids. Trimming took 6 bases from V and 4 from J, leaving 15 bases between them. The V gene's germline CDR1 is SNHLY and CDR2 FYNNEI. The CDR3 reads CASRNGQKLNEKLFF. The CDR3 coding sequence is TGTGCCAGCAGGAACGGGCAAAAGCTTAATGAAAAACTGTTTTTT. The complete variable domain, with remaining parts taken from reference TRBV2 and TRBJ1-4, reads EPEVTQTPSHQVTQMGQEVILRCVPISNHLYFYWYRQILGQKVEFLVSFYNNEISEKSEIFDDQFSVERPDGSNFTLKIRSTKLEDSAMYFCASRNGQKLNEKLFFGSGTQLSVL.

This chain uses TRBV12-3 or TRBV12-4 with TRBJ1-5; D is unclear. The CDR3 has 13 amino acids. Trimming stripped 3 bases from V and 4 bases from J, with 7 bases between. In nucleotides, the CDR3 is TGTGCCAGCAGTTTTGACGGGAATCAGCCCCAGCATTTT. Translated, it gives CASSFDGNQPQHF.

This clone showed up just once. The gene calls are TRBV5-1 and TRBJ1-5, with 10 bases identical to TRBD1. CDR1 and CDR2 (germline): SGHRS, YFSETQ. The V gene end was trimmed by 5 bases and the J gene end by 5 bases; junction bases not matched to a gene: 7. The length of the CDR3 is 15 residues. CDR3 nucleotides: TGCGCCAGCAGTTCCGGGACAGGGGTGTATCAGCCCCAGCATTTT. Translated: CASSSGTGVYQPQHF. Filled out from reference TRBV5-1 and TRBJ1-5, the complete variable domain reads KAGVTQTPRYLIKTRGQQVTLSCSPISGHRSVSWYQQTPGQGLQFLFEYFSETQRNKGNFPGRFSGRQFSNSRSEMNVSTLELGDSALYLCASSSGTGVYQPQHFGDGTRLSIL.

Notes on this clone: A junction boundary mismatches the germline segment, possibly from a read error. This chain connects TRBV7-7 to TRBJ2-1; TRBD2 matches at 11 bases. The CDR3 consists of 16 residues. Per the germline V gene, CDR1 is SSHAT and CDR2 is FNYEAQ (reference sequence). The CDR3 loop is CASSLDLAGGSNEQFF. DNA of the CDR3: TGTGCTAGCAGCTTAGATCTAGCGGGAGGATCAAATGAGCAGTTCTTC.

The V and J genes are TRBV3-1 (or the pseudogene TRBV3-2) and TRBJ2-3, with 8 bases lining up with TRBD2. CDR1 is LGHDT and CDR2 is YNNKEL in the germline V gene (reference sequence). V trimming: 4 bases; J trimming: 6 bases; junction bases outside the gene matches: 9. CDR3 length: 15 amino acids. This chain's CDR3 is CASSPLAGGGDTQYF. DNA of the CDR3: TGTGCCAGCAGCCCACTGGCGGGGGGCGGGGATACGCAGTATTTT.

The chain couples TRBV18 to TRBJ1-5; a weak D match, TRBD1 (5 bases). The V gene's germline CDR1 is KGHSH and CDR2 LQKENI. The CDR3 is 17 amino acids. Deletions cut 4 bases from V and 0 bases from J, with 16 bases between. The CDR3 loop reads CASSLAGGSYSNQPQHF. As DNA, the CDR3 is TGTGCCAGCTCACTAGCCGGGGGGAGTTATAGCAATCAGCCCCAGCATTTT.

The rearrangement joins TRBV18 to TRBJ1-3, with no clear D. Per germline, CDR1 KGHSH and CDR2 LQKENI. Trimming shortened V by 1 base and J by 4 bases, and 8 bases separated the two germline ends. The CDR3 extends over 14 amino acids. CDR3 sequence: CASSPQTTGNTIYF. The CDR3, as DNA: TGTGCCAGCTCACCACAGACAACAGGAAACACCATATATTTT.

This clone was recorded once. Written as DNA, the CDR3 is TGTGCCAGCAGCACCGAACAGGGGCCCTACAATGAGCAGTTCTTC. Its protein is CASSTEQGPYNEQFF. This chain joins TRBV7-8 and TRBJ2-1, with 7 bases identical to TRBD1. With V trimmed by 5 bases and J by 2 bases, 6 bases remained unmatched. Germline V lookup: CDR1 SGHVS, CDR2 FQNEAQ. The CDR3 is 15 amino acids.

This chain joins TRBV7-3 and TRBJ2-2, with unresolved D. CDR1 and CDR2 (germline): SGHTA, FQGTGA. This CDR3 region has 16 residues. The ends were cut back, 2 bases at V and 0 bases at J, with 10 bases in the middle. CDR3 in DNA: TGTGCCAGCAGCTTACATCAGGTTACGAACACCGGGGAGCTGTTTTTT. Protein product: CASSLHQVTNTGELFF.

J is TRBJ1-2 and V is TRBV5-3; D may be TRBD1 (6 bases). TRBV5-3 is marked as an open reading frame, function uncertain. The CDR3 contains 18 residues. V lost 2 bases, J lost 4 bases, and 24 bases lay in between. The CDR3 region is CARSFLDRFKRSGYGYTF. The CDR3 DNA is TGTGCCAGAAGCTTTCTTGACAGGTTTAAACGCTCGGGCTATGGCTACACCTTC.

The rearrangement links TRBV4-3 to TRBJ1-2; TRBD1 is a possible D gene (6 bases). This CDR3 has 15 residues. The germline CDR1 and CDR2 sequences are LGHNA and YSLEER. The V end was cut by 4 bases, the J end by 3 bases, with 15 bases between. For the CDR3, the DNA is TGCGCCAGCAGCCTCCGCCTAACAGGGTACTATGGCTACACCTTC. It codes for CASSLRLTGYYGYTF.

The J gene is TRBJ1-1, the V gene TRBV6-4, with D unclear. V dropped 5 bases and J dropped 0 bases, with 7 bases sitting between them. Germline-derived CDR1 and CDR2 are MRHNA and SNTAGT. This CDR3 contains 13 residues. This CDR3 is CASSQMMNTEAFF. DNA of the CDR3: TGTGCCAGCAGTCAAATGATGAACACTGAAGCTTTCTTT.

V is TRBV19 and J is TRBJ1-4; D uncertain. The CDR3 is 13 amino acids. V gave up 5 bases and J gave up 10 bases, with 14 bases separating them. Germline V lookup: CDR1 LNHDA, CDR2 SQIVND (reference sequence). As DNA, the CDR3 is TGTGCCAGTAGTCCCTCGACCGTGGGAAAACTGTTTTTT. Translated: CASSPSTVGKLFF.

This rearrangement joins TRBV7-2 to TRBJ1-4; D is ambiguous. V shed 1 base and J shed 5 bases, with 11 bases lying between them. Germline values: CDR1 SGHTA, CDR2 FQGNSA. This CDR3 comprises 15 residues. The CDR3 DNA follows: TGTGCCAGCAGCTTAGGGTTTACGGGAAATGAAAAACTGTTTTTT. Amino acid sequence: CASSLGFTGNEKLFF.